These 10 T cell receptor beta chains were all obtained from the same sample, sequenced in a study of pediatric ulcerative colitis. Assay used: immunoSEQ multiplex PCR; TCRdb lists only in-frame clones, some missing. The sample shows approximately 5,600 clones, 70% to 90% of them seen only once. The sequencing input was blood. The receptors come from a boy younger than 18 with mild ulcerative colitis.

The rearrangement links TRBV4-1 to TRBJ1-1; maybe TRBD1 (6 bases). CDR3 length: 17 amino acids. Deletions cut 1 base from V and 5 bases from J, with 20 bases between. Germline CDR1 is MGHRA and CDR2 is YSYEKL. The CDR3 coding sequence is TGCGCCAGCAGCCAAGTGGTGGCAGGGGATTCGAGGACTGAAGCTTTCTTT. This encodes CASSQVVAGDSRTEAFF.

This chain joins TRBV30 and TRBJ1-5; the D is unclear. Germline CDR1 is GTSNPN and CDR2 is SVGIG (reference sequence). Trimming took 0 bases from V and 6 from J, leaving 15 bases between them. The length of the CDR3 is 15 residues. The CDR3 DNA sequence: TGTGCCTGGAGTGTAGGAATGGTGGGTATTCAGCCCCAGCATTTT. It codes for CAWSVGMVGIQPQHF.

J is TRBJ2-1 and V is TRBV29-1; 8 bases agree with TRBD2. Germline V gene data show CDR1 as SQVTM and CDR2 as ANQGSEA. This CDR3 is built from 14 residues. The trim removed 2 bases at V and 8 bases at J, leaving 8 bases unmatched. The CDR3 is CSVEPGGHQDEQFF. The CDR3 DNA reads TGCAGCGTTGAACCGGGAGGGCATCAGGATGAGCAGTTCTTC.

V usage is TRBV9 and J usage is TRBJ1-2; D is undetermined. V was pared by 4 bases and J by 1 base, with 8 bases between. The length of the CDR3 is 13 residues. The germline gives CDR1 SGDLS, CDR2 YYNGEE. The CDR3 here is CASSIRVNYGYTF. CDR3 nucleotide sequence: TGTGCCAGCAGCATAAGAGTTAACTATGGCTACACCTTC.

The J gene is TRBJ2-3, the V gene TRBV7-9; D ambiguous. The CDR3 covers 14 residues. From germline, CDR1 is SEHNR and CDR2 FQNEAQ (reference sequence). The ends were cut back, 4 bases at V and 2 bases at J, with 10 bases in the middle. The CDR3 DNA is TGTGCCAGCAGCTGGACCATGTCCACAGATACGCAGTATTTT. Protein: CASSWTMSTDTQYF.

This chain joins TRBV28 and TRBJ1-1; D is unclear. Trimming took off 2 bases at V and 6 bases at J, with 13 bases between the two ends. Germline V lookup: CDR1 MDHEN, CDR2 SYDVKM. This CDR3 has 14 residues. The CDR3 sequence is CASSLLSGVAEAFF. The DNA of the CDR3 is TGTGCCAGCAGTTTACTAAGCGGTGTGGCTGAAGCTTTCTTT.

The J gene is TRBJ2-6, the V gene TRBV30, with unresolved D. The CDR3 is 15 residues long. Germline V gene data show CDR1 as GTSNPN and CDR2 as SVGIG (reference sequence). The V end was cut by 0 bases, the J end by 4 bases, with 10 bases between. CDR3 sequence reads: CAWSVPGLGANVLTF. CDR3 nucleotide sequence: TGTGCCTGGAGTGTACCTGGGTTAGGGGCCAACGTCCTGACTTTC.

The chain recombines TRBV29-1 with TRBJ1-2; possible D gene TRBD1, 5 bases. CDR3 length equals 13 residues. The V and J ends lost 7 bases and 5 bases respectively, with 17 bases between them. CDR1 and CDR2 from the germline V gene are SQVTM and ANQGSEA. The CDR3 DNA follows: TGCAGCGCTGGTCGGGACGGGAGTTATGGCTACACCTTC. As protein: CSAGRDGSYGYTF.

This sequence joins TRBV28 and TRBJ1-5; 9 nucleotides match TRBD1. The CDR3 has 18 amino acids. Germline V lookup: CDR1 MDHEN, CDR2 SYDVKM. Trimming removed 5 bases from V and 5 bases from J; junction bases left unmatched: 16. CDR3 loop: CASSPNRDRVFGDQPQHF. The CDR3 DNA reads TGTGCCAGCAGTCCCAATAGGGACAGGGTCTTTGGAGATCAGCCCCAGCATTTT.

The table lists this clone with a few counts. The V call is TRBV6-1, the J call TRBJ2-5; tentatively, D is TRBD1 or TRBD2 (5 bases each). Germline V CDR1 and CDR2: MNHNS, SASEGT. V was pared by 4 bases and J by 4 bases, with 10 bases between. CDR3 size: 13 residues. The CDR3: CASSGLRGETQYF. CDR3 DNA: TGTGCCAGCAGTGGGCTGAGGGGAGAGACCCAGTACTTC.